These 5 T cell receptor beta chains originate from one sample sequenced in a study of T cells in Graves' hyperthyroidism and ophthalmopathy. Amplified TCR beta CDR3 regions derived from RNA transcripts. The TCR CDR3 was amplified in a first-round RT-PCR using the HTBI primer set. Using its own MiXCR run on the multiplex PCR reads, TCRdb lists one record per CDR3 protein. The sample records about 250,000 distinct CDR3 sequences, almost 25% being singletons. The sequenced sample was blood. The receptors here all came from a woman in her thirties or forties with Graves' ophthalmopathy.

In this sample, this clonotype turned up a few times. This chain uses TRBV6-4 with TRBJ2-6, with 11 bases matching TRBD1. V dropped 3 bases and J dropped 4; count of bases not matched to a gene: 11. The length of the CDR3 is 19 residues. Germline loops: CDR1 MRHNA, CDR2 SNTAGT. CDR3 sequence (DNA): TGTGCCAGCAGTGAGTCAGGACAGGGGGCAGCGGCCGGGGCCAACGTCCTGACTTTC. It codes for CASSESGQGAAAGANVLTF.

This clonotype occurred many times. In DNA, the CDR3 is TGTGCCAGCAGTGACCTAACTAGCGGGGGACACTACGAGCAGTACGTC. This sequence encodes CASSDLTSGGHYEQYV. The chain carries TRBV6-4 and TRBJ2-7, with 11 bases identical to TRBD2. After removal of 2 bases from V and 3 bases from J, the junction contained 6 bases not matched to a gene. The CDR3 consists of 16 residues. From germline, CDR1 is MRHNA and CDR2 SNTAGT.

This clonotype was detected ten times or more. The J gene is TRBJ1-3, the V gene TRBV15; D gene unclear. This CDR3 is 14 amino acids long. Germline V lookup: CDR1 LNHNV, CDR2 YYDKDF (reference sequence). V was cut by 4 bases and J by 2 bases, with 9 bases left in between. The CDR3: CATSKGQPGNTIYF. CDR3 bases: TGTGCCACCAGCAAGGGCCAGCCTGGAAACACCATATATTTT.

This clonotype has a count of ten or more. The chain recombines TRBV13 with TRBJ1-1, with a weak D call TRBD1 (6 bases). Germline assignment: CDR1 PRHDT and CDR2 FYEKMQ (reference sequence). V lost 5 bases, J lost 8 bases, and 15 bases lay in between. This CDR3 is built from 13 residues. The CDR3 region is CASSRDTDLEAFF. Written as DNA, the CDR3 is TGTGCCAGCAGCAGGGACACCGACTTAGAAGCTTTCTTT. The full variable domain, rest sourced from reference TRBV13 and TRBJ1-1, is AAGVIQSPRHLIKEKRETATLKCYPIPRHDTVYWYQQGPGQDPQFLISFYEKMQSDKGSIPDRFSAQQFSDYHSELNMSSLELGDSALYFCASSRDTDLEAFFGQGTRLTVV.

The table lists this clonotype with many counts. This chain joins TRBV6-1 and TRBJ1-5, with TRBD1 as a possible D gene (5 bases). CDR1 is MNHNS and CDR2 is SASEGT in the germline V gene. CDR3 length: 15 residues. Deletions cut 1 base from V and 4 bases from J, with 11 bases between. The CDR3, as DNA: TGTGCCAGCAGTGAAGTCCTATGGGGGAATCAGCCCCAGCATTTT. It encodes CASSEVLWGNQPQHF.